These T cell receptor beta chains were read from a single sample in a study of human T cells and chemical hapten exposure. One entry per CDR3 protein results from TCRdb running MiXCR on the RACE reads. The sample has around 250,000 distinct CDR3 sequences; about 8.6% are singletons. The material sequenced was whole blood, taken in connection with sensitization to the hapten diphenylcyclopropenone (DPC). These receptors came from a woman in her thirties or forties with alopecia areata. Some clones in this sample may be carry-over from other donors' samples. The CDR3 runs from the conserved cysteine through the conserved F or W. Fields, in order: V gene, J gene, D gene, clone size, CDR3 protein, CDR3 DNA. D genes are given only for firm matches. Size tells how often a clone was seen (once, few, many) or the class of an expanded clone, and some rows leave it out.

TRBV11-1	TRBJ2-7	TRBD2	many	CASSLAWTSGGYEQYF	TGTGCCAGCAGCTTAGCGTGGACTAGCGGGGGGTACGAGCAGTACTTC
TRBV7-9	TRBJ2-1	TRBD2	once	CASSSLASGRKNNEQFF	TGTGCCAGCAGCTCCCTGGCTAGCGGGAGGAAGAACAATGAGCAGTTCTTC
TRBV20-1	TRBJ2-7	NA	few	CSAPIRVDGYEQYF	TGCAGTGCACCAATCAGGGTCGACGGCTACGAGCAGTACTTC
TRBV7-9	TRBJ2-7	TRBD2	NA	CASSYGTSGFSYEQYF	TGTGCCAGCAGCTACGGGACTAGCGGCTTCTCCTACGAGCAGTACTTC
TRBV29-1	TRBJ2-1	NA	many	CSVERASNEQFF	TGCAGCGTTGAGAGGGCTTCCAATGAGCAGTTCTTC
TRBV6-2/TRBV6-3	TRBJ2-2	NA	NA	CASRPLRTAGELFF	TGTGCCAGCAGGCCCCTCCGGACGGCCGGGGAGCTGTTTTTT
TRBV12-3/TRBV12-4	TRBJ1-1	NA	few	CASSLGGSNTEAFF	TGTGCCAGCAGTTTAGGGGGATCGAACACTGAAGCTTTCTTT
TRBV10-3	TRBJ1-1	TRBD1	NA	CAISVDRVNTEAFF	TGTGCCATCAGTGTGGACAGGGTGAACACTGAAGCTTTCTTT
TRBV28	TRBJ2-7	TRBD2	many	CASSSPTSGREHEQYF	TGTGCCAGCAGTTCACCAACTAGCGGCAGGGAGCACGAGCAGTACTTC
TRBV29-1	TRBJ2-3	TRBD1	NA	CSVVTGSDTDTQYF	TGCAGCGTTGTGACAGGGTCGGACACAGATACGCAGTATTTT
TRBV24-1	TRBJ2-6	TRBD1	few	CATLTGTGVSGANVLTF	TGTGCCACCCTGACCGGGACAGGGGTATCTGGGGCCAACGTCCTGACTTTC
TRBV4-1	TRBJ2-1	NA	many	CASSQIDMISYNEQFF	TGCGCCAGCAGCCAAATCGACATGATCTCTTACAATGAGCAGTTCTTC
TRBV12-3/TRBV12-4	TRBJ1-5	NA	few	CASSYRGQSNQPQHF	TGTGCCAGCAGCTACAGAGGACAGAGCAATCAGCCCCAGCATTTT
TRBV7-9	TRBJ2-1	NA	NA	CASSLIRGAYNEQFF	TGTGCCAGCAGCTTGATTAGAGGGGCCTACAATGAGCAGTTCTTC
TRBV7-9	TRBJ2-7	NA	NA	CASSRGGSGGPSEQYF	TGTGCCAGCAGCCGAGGGGGTAGCGGAGGGCCCAGCGAGCAGTACTTC
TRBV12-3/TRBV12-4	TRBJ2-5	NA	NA	CASNQDSQETQYF	TGTGCCAGCAACCAGGACAGCCAAGAGACCCAGTACTTC
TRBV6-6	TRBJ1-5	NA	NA	CASRPDSQPQHF	TGTGCCAGCAGACCGGACAGTCAGCCCCAGCATTTT
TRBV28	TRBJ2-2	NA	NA	CASSYGQFTGELFF	TGTGCCAGCAGTTACGGACAGTTCACCGGGGAGCTGTTTTTT
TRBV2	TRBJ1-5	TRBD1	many	CASSRIDRGDQPQHF	TGTGCCAGCAGTCGAATAGACAGGGGGGACCAGCCCCAGCATTTT
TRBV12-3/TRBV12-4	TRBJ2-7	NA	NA	CASSGIKSSYEQYF	TGTGCCAGCAGTGGGATAAAAAGCTCCTACGAGCAGTACTTC
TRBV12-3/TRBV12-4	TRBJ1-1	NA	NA	CASTRGETEAFF	TGTGCCAGCACAAGGGGGGAAACTGAAGCTTTCTTT
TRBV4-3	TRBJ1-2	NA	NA	CASKSYPGNNYGYTF	TGCGCCAGCAAGTCTTACCCGGGGAATAACTATGGCTACACCTTC